One sample yielded the 30 T cell receptor beta chains listed below, sequenced in a study of shared clonotypes between healthy human individuals. Assay: immunoSEQ multiplex PCR; the TCRdb copy retains only in-frame clones and omits some. The data show roughly 1,500,000 clones, roughly 98.5% seen once. Sequencing was done on a sample of naive CD4+ T cells sorted from blood. As to subset: CD45RA+ positively selected. These receptors were collected from a young man in good health.

This sequence joins TRBV6-1 and TRBJ2-2; tentative D call: TRBD2 (5 bases). The CDR3 covers 16 residues. The germline V gene encodes CDR1 MNHNS and CDR2 SASEGT. The V gene lost 4 bases and the J gene lost 0 bases, with 12 bases spanning the gap. The CDR3 nucleotides are TGTGCCAGCAGTGCCCTCCCCGGGGCGAACACCGGGGAGCTGTTTTTT. It encodes CASSALPGANTGELFF.

V is TRBV6-6 and J is TRBJ2-1; D is ambiguous. The CDR3 length is 14 residues. Trimming left V 0 bases short and J 8 bases short, with 11 bases between. The germline CDR1 and CDR2 sequences are MNHNY and SVGAGI (reference sequence). The CDR3 protein is CASSYSSLGDEQFF. The DNA of the CDR3 is TGTGCCAGCAGTTACTCCTCCCTTGGCGATGAGCAGTTCTTC.

The V gene is TRBV7-2, the J gene TRBJ2-5; D unclear. Looked up from germline, CDR1 is SGHTA and CDR2 is FQGNSA. The V end was cut by 2 bases, the J end by 1 base, with 8 bases between. This CDR3 has 14 residues. The CDR3 is CASSLNRAQETQYF. Written as DNA, the CDR3 is TGTGCCAGCAGCTTAAACAGAGCCCAAGAGACCCAGTACTTC. The full variable domain, in which reference TRBV7-2 and TRBJ2-5 provide the parts outside the CDR3, is GAGVSQSPSNKVTEKGKDVELRCDPISGHTALYWYRQSLGQGLEFLIYFQGNSAPDKSGLPSDRFSAERTGGSVSTLTIQRTQQEDSAVYLCASSLNRAQETQYFGPGTRLLVL.

The J gene is TRBJ2-7, the V gene TRBV5-1; D is perhaps TRBD1 (6 bases). V lost 6 bases to trimming and J lost 6 bases, with 19 bases between them. The CDR3 extends over 14 amino acids. CDR1 SGHRS and CDR2 YFSETQ come from the germline V gene. CDR3: CASNPSTGFSEQYF. The DNA for the CDR3 is TGCGCCAGCAACCCAAGTACAGGGTTTTCCGAGCAGTACTTC. Complete variable domain (other parts from reference TRBV5-1 and TRBJ2-7): KAGVTQTPRYLIKTRGQQVTLSCSPISGHRSVSWYQQTPGQGLQFLFEYFSETQRNKGNFPGRFSGRQFSNSRSEMNVSTLELGDSALYLCASNPSTGFSEQYFGPGTRLTVT.

The chain's CDR3 is CASTRRGDSYGYTF. In DNA form, the CDR3 reads TGTGCCTCCACCCGGCGGGGGGATAGCTATGGCTACACCTTC. This rearrangement joins TRBV30 to TRBJ1-2; D might be TRBD1 (5 bases). CDR1 is GTSNPN and CDR2 is SVGIG in the germline V gene (reference sequence). The CDR3 is made up of 14 amino acids. Trimming took 7 bases from V and 4 from J, leaving 19 bases between them.

This chain uses TRBV5-4 with TRBJ2-1, with D tentatively TRBD2 (6 bases). The V end lost 0 bases, the J end lost 5 bases, and 9 bases lay between the germline ends. CDR3 length equals 14 residues. Germline V lookup: CDR1 SGHNT, CDR2 YYREEE (reference sequence). The CDR3 coding sequence is TGTGCCAGCAGCTTGGAAATAGCGGACAATGAGCAGTTCTTC. It encodes CASSLEIADNEQFF.

The gene calls are TRBV7-6 and TRBJ2-7; TRBD2 matches 10 bases. Per germline, CDR1 SGHVS and CDR2 FNYEAQ. This CDR3 is built from 15 residues. V dropped 1 base and J dropped 7; count of bases not matched to a gene: 7. This CDR3 reads CASSLGASGSLEQYF. The CDR3, as DNA: TGTGCCAGCAGCTTAGGGGCTAGCGGGAGCCTGGAGCAGTACTTC.

The chain joins TRBV25-1 to TRBJ2-1, with D uncertain. With 6 bases removed from V and 5 bases from J, the gap between germline ends came to 14 bases. The CDR3 totals 14 residues. CDR1 and CDR2 from the germline V gene are MGHDK and SYGVNS. DNA for the CDR3: TGTGCCAGCAGCCCCTCGGACCCTAACAATGAGCAGTTCTTC. Protein sequence: CASSPSDPNNEQFF.

The rearrangement links TRBV11-3 to TRBJ2-1; either TRBD1 or TRBD2 may fit D (5 bases each). Deletions cut 4 bases from V and 7 bases from J, with 17 bases between. There are 15 residues in the CDR3. Germline values: CDR1 SGHNT, CDR2 YENEEA. The CDR3 reads CASSSRSRESNEQFF. DNA for the CDR3: TGTGCCAGCAGCTCACGTAGCAGGGAGTCGAATGAGCAGTTCTTC. Filled out from reference TRBV11-3 and TRBJ2-1, the complete variable domain reads EAGVVQSPRYKIIEKKQPVAFWCNPISGHNTLYWYLQNLGQGPELLIRYENEEAVDDSQLPKDRFSAERLKGVDSTLKIQPAELGDSAVYLCASSSRSRESNEQFFGPGTRLTVL.

This clone was counted a few times. The sample has other DNA sequences that encode this CDR3 too. The CDR3, as DNA: TGCAGTGCTAGAGGGGGGTACGAGCAGTACTTC. This translates into CSARGGYEQYF. The J gene is TRBJ2-7, the V gene TRBV20-1; D tentatively fits TRBD1 or TRBD2 (5 bases each). V was cut by 1 base and J by 4 bases, with 5 bases left in between. The CDR3 sequence is 11 residues long. CDR1 is DFQATT, CDR2 SNEGSKA, per germline (reference sequence).

The chain uses TRBV23-1 and TRBJ1-1; the D gene is possibly TRBD1 (5 bases). TRBV23-1 is recorded as an ORF, its role being uncertain. The CDR3 length is 19 residues. Trimming shortened V by 1 base and J by 6 bases, and 27 bases separated the two germline ends. For the CDR3, the DNA is TGCGCCAGCAGTCAATGTCGCTCGCCGGCCAGGTTCAGGGTCCCTGAAGCTTTCTTT. It yields the protein CASSQCRSPARFRVPEAFF.

The chain employs TRBV20-1 and TRBJ1-2; D uncertain. Between the trimmed V and J ends, which lost 3 bases and 8 bases, there was a span of 10 bases. The CDR3 has 11 residues. The germline CDR1 and CDR2 sequences are DFQATT and SNEGSKA (reference sequence). CDR3 DNA sequence: TGCAGTGCTAGGCGTGTAAGGGGCTACACCTTC. It specifies CSARRVRGYTF.

Comments on this clone: Other DNA sequences of this sample code for an identical CDR3. The chain joins TRBV28 to TRBJ1-5, with D perhaps TRBD1 (6 bases). Germline V lookup: CDR1 MDHEN, CDR2 SYDVKM. Trimming took 3 bases from V and 1 from J, leaving 10 bases between them. This CDR3 spans 15 amino acids. The CDR3 loop reads CASSLGGGSNQPQHF. The CDR3 DNA reads as TGTGCCAGCAGTTTGGGAGGGGGGAGCAATCAGCCCCAGCATTTT.

CDR3 in DNA: TGCGCCAGCAGCTTGATGGGCCGCTCTGAAGCTTTCTTT. The encoded protein is CASSLMGRSEAFF. The chain couples TRBV5-1 to TRBJ1-1; D is ambiguous. Trimming pared 1 base from V and 6 bases from J, leaving 10 bases between. The CDR3 extends over 13 amino acids. The germline CDR1 and CDR2 sequences are SGHRS and YFSETQ.

The rearrangement uses TRBV5-5 and TRBJ2-5, with 13 bases lining up with TRBD2. This CDR3 is built from 19 residues. Germline V gene data show CDR1 as SGHKS and CDR2 as YYEKEE (reference sequence). J gave up 2 bases and V 3 bases, and 13 bases lay outside the gene matches. The CDR3, as DNA: TGTGCCAGCAGCTCGTATCCGGGACTAGCGGGATGGGCGCAAGAGACCCAGTACTTC. This codes for CASSSYPGLAGWAQETQYF.

DNA of the CDR3: TGTGCCAGTAGTAGGGGGCTGAACACTGAAGCTTTCTTT. Translation: CASSRGLNTEAFF. J is TRBJ1-1 and V is TRBV19, with D perhaps matching TRBD1 (6 bases). V lost 4 bases, J lost 0 bases, and 6 bases lay in between. Germline V gene sequence: CDR1 LNHDA, CDR2 SQIVND (reference sequence). The CDR3 has 13 amino acids.

The chain combines TRBV11-2 with TRBJ1-1; no reliable D call. The length of the CDR3 is 14 residues. Germline values: CDR1 SGHAT, CDR2 FQNNGV. With 2 bases removed from V and 5 bases from J, the gap between germline ends came to 12 bases. CDR3 nucleotides: TGTGCCAGCAGCTTATTATGGACCGGGACTGAAGCTTTCTTT. Its protein is CASSLLWTGTEAFF.

The chain uses TRBV5-1 and TRBJ2-3, with 9 bases aligning to TRBD1. V lost 0 bases and J lost 0; bases outside the gene matches: 8. The CDR3 length is 18 residues. Germline-derived CDR1 and CDR2 are SGHRS and YFSETQ. The CDR3 reads CASSLAGTGFSSTDTQYF. DNA of the CDR3: TGCGCCAGCAGCTTGGCCGGGACAGGGTTCTCTAGCACAGATACGCAGTATTTT. Supplemented by reference TRBV5-1 and TRBJ2-3, the full variable domain reads KAGVTQTPRYLIKTRGQQVTLSCSPISGHRSVSWYQQTPGQGLQFLFEYFSETQRNKGNFPGRFSGRQFSNSRSEMNVSTLELGDSALYLCASSLAGTGFSSTDTQYFGPGTRLTVL.

V usage is TRBV4-3 and J usage is TRBJ2-1, with TRBD2 matching over 9 bases. Germline trimming cut 2 bases from V and 4 bases from J; bases unmatched to any gene: 6. CDR1 is LGHNA, CDR2 YSLEER, per germline. This CDR3 region has 16 residues. The CDR3 reads CASSQPGLAPYNEQFF. The CDR3 nucleotides are TGCGCCAGCAGCCAACCGGGACTAGCCCCATACAATGAGCAGTTCTTC.

The rearrangement links TRBV10-2 to TRBJ1-5, with a weak D call TRBD1 (5 bases). The CDR3 is 17 residues long. Per germline, CDR1 WSHSY and CDR2 SAAADI. V shed 4 bases and J shed 4 bases, with 20 bases lying between them. The CDR3 here is CASSATGLGGQNQPQHF. In nucleotides, the CDR3 is TGCGCCAGCAGTGCCACGGGACTCGGTGGGCAGAATCAGCCCCAGCATTTT.

The chain combines TRBV29-1 with TRBJ2-3, with TRBD2 as a possible D gene (7 bases). CDR1 and CDR2 from the germline V gene are SQVTM and ANQGSEA. Trimming left V 7 bases short and J 3 bases short, with 14 bases between. The CDR3 runs to 13 residues. CDR3 sequence (DNA): TGCAGCGCGAGGAGGGGGGGAACAGATACGCAGTATTTT. This sequence encodes CSARRGGTDTQYF.

This rearrangement joins TRBV6-5 to TRBJ2-7, with D possibly being TRBD1 (5 bases). CDR1 and CDR2 (germline): MNHEY, SVGAGI. CDR3 length: 11 amino acids. Trimming stripped 2 bases from V and 8 bases from J, with 7 bases between. CDR3 protein: CASSYRGQQYF. CDR3 nucleotide sequence: TGTGCCAGCAGTTACAGGGGTCAGCAGTACTTC.

This clone was counted a single time. The rearrangement uses TRBV28 and TRBJ2-7, with no clear D. Trimming took 7 bases from V and 0 from J, leaving 7 bases between them. The CDR3 spans 12 residues. Per the germline V gene, CDR1 is MDHEN and CDR2 is SYDVKM. The CDR3 loop reads CASTSSSYEQYF. Written as DNA, the CDR3 is TGTGCCAGCACGAGCAGCTCCTACGAGCAGTACTTC. The full variable domain, completed using reference TRBV28 and TRBJ2-7, is DVKVTQSSRYLVKRTGEKVFLECVQDMDHENMFWYRQDPGLGLRLIYFSYDVKMKEKGDIPEGYSVSREKKERFSLILESASTNQTSMYLCASTSSSYEQYFGPGTRLTVT.

The count of this clone is one. CDR3 bases: TGTGCCAGCAGCTTACCCCTCGACAGGAGGAACACTGAAGCTTTCTTT. Its protein product is CASSLPLDRRNTEAFF. The gene calls are TRBV11-1 and TRBJ1-1, with D perhaps TRBD1 (6 bases). This CDR3 contains 16 residues. Trimming took 2 bases from V and 1 from J, leaving 14 bases between them. From germline, CDR1 is SGHAT and CDR2 FQDESV (reference sequence).

V usage is TRBV11-2 and J usage is TRBJ2-7; D is unclear. Germline V gene data show CDR1 as SGHAT and CDR2 as FQNNGV. The CDR3 totals 16 residues. The germline V and J ends were trimmed by 0 bases and 0 bases, with 12 bases remaining between them. CDR3 nucleotide sequence: TGTGCCAGCAGCTTAGACCCCTTCTCAAGCTCCTACGAGCAGTACTTC. It is translated as CASSLDPFSSSYEQYF.

The V call is TRBV28, the J call TRBJ2-7, with D possibly being TRBD2 (6 bases). The CDR3 totals 17 residues. Germline V CDR1 and CDR2: MDHEN, SYDVKM. V lost 2 bases and J 6 bases, leaving 23 bases between the germline ends. The CDR3 DNA reads TGTGCCAGCAGTTTACCTCCGGACGGAGGGATGAACAGCGAGCAGTACTTC. It encodes CASSLPPDGGMNSEQYF. Full variable domain (remainder filled in from reference TRBV28 and TRBJ2-7): DVKVTQSSRYLVKRTGEKVFLECVQDMDHENMFWYRQDPGLGLRLIYFSYDVKMKEKGDIPEGYSVSREKKERFSLILESASTNQTSMYLCASSLPPDGGMNSEQYFGPGTRLTVT.

This chain joins TRBV27 and TRBJ2-1; TRBD2 agrees at 11 bases. The CDR3 has 15 amino acids. J was trimmed by 5 bases and V by 5 bases; bases with no gene match: 5. Germline values: CDR1 MNHEY, CDR2 SMNVEV (reference sequence). CDR3 sequence (DNA): TGTGCCAGCAGTATACTAGCGGGAGCGAACAATGAGCAGTTCTTC. Translating gives CASSILAGANNEQFF.

The rearrangement uses TRBV6-5 and TRBJ1-5; D remains unclear. Trimming took off 6 bases at V and 4 bases at J, with 16 bases between the two ends. Germline V gene sequence: CDR1 MNHEY, CDR2 SVGAGI. This CDR3 has 15 amino acids. CDR3 sequence: CASSTVPVGNQPQHF. In DNA form, the CDR3 reads TGTGCCAGCAGCACCGTCCCGGTCGGGAATCAGCCCCAGCATTTT.

The rearrangement links TRBV5-6 to TRBJ2-5, with no clear D. This CDR3 contains 13 residues. Trimming removed 1 base from V and 4 bases from J, with 8 bases in between. Looked up from germline, CDR1 is SGHDT and CDR2 is YYEEEE. The CDR3 loop is CASSLWQRETQYF. In DNA form, the CDR3 reads TGTGCCAGCAGCTTGTGGCAAAGAGAGACCCAGTACTTC.

V usage is TRBV30 and J usage is TRBJ1-2; tentative D call: TRBD1 (6 bases). Germline V gene sequence: CDR1 GTSNPN, CDR2 SVGIG (reference sequence). With 3 bases removed from V and 0 bases from J, the gap between germline ends came to 14 bases. The CDR3 runs 15 residues. The CDR3 here is CAWRLFDRTNYGYTF. In nucleotides, the CDR3 is TGTGCCTGGAGGCTTTTTGACAGGACTAACTATGGCTACACCTTC.